Presented here are 18 T cell receptor beta chains from one specimen sequenced in a study of blood T cells in healthy people across ages. For the second PCR, which ran for 7 to 11 cycles, a sample-barcoded 5' primer and a J-beta primer mix were used. MiXCR, run by TCRdb on the 5' RACE reads, gives a single entry per CDR3 protein. The table lists nearly 1 million distinct CDR3 sequences, roughly 51% of them singletons. The sequenced sample was blood. These receptors were collected from a woman aged 55 to 70 in good health.

This chain connects TRBV5-6 to TRBJ2-5; D possibly matches TRBD1 or TRBD2 (5 bases each). The germline gives CDR1 SGHDT, CDR2 YYEEEE. V lost 4 bases and J lost 6, with 10 bases in between. The CDR3 spans 12 residues. CDR3: CASSPGTQTQYF. The DNA for the CDR3 is TGTGCCAGCAGCCCAGGGACGCAGACCCAGTACTTC. The whole variable domain, filled in from reference TRBV5-6 and TRBJ2-5, reads DAGVTQSPTHLIKTRGQQVTLRCSPKSGHDTVSWYQQALGQGPQFIFQYYEEEERQRGNFPDRFSGHQFPNYSSELNVNALLLGDSALYLCASSPGTQTQYFGPGTRLLVL.

This clonotype is a singleton in its sample. The V call is TRBV20-1, the J call TRBJ1-6; the D gene is possibly TRBD1 (6 bases). Looked up from germline, CDR1 is DFQATT and CDR2 is SNEGSKA (reference sequence). This CDR3 is built from 13 residues. V was shortened by 4 bases and J by 7 bases, with 11 bases between the two germline ends. The CDR3, as DNA: TGCAGTGCTAAACGGGACACCAATTCACCCCTCCACTTT. Its translation: CSAKRDTNSPLHF.

The gene calls are TRBV7-6 and TRBJ1-2, with TRBD1 matching 7 bases. Germline V CDR1 and CDR2: SGHVS, FNYEAQ. The CDR3 has 16 amino acids. Trimming cost V 1 base and J 8 bases; bases outside gene matches: 13. CDR3 amino acids: CASSLGGSGGQRGYTF. The CDR3 bases are TGTGCCAGCAGCTTAGGCGGATCTGGGGGACAGCGGGGCTACACCTTC.

The table lists this clonotype with a few counts. The chain employs TRBV11-2 and TRBJ1-2; D is perhaps TRBD1 (5 bases). V shed 3 bases and J shed 4 bases, with 12 bases lying between them. In germline, CDR1 is SGHAT, CDR2 FQNNGV. The CDR3 runs 14 residues. CDR3 in DNA: TGTGCCAGCAGCTTCGAGGGGTACGCCTATGGCTACACCTTC. Its translation is CASSFEGYAYGYTF.

This clonotype was seen many times. V and J are TRBV4-1 and TRBJ2-5; D possibly matches TRBD1 or TRBD2 (5 bases each). CDR3 length: 17 amino acids. Trimming left V 0 bases short and J 1 base short, with 15 bases between. Germline CDR1 and CDR2: MGHRA and YSYEKL. This CDR3 is CASSQDLPGTAQETQYF. In DNA, the CDR3 is TGCGCCAGCAGCCAAGATCTGCCAGGGACCGCCCAAGAGACCCAGTACTTC.

There are a few counts of this clonotype. This rearrangement joins TRBV2 to TRBJ2-5; 8 nucleotides match TRBD1. CDR3 size: 13 residues. V shed 1 base, J shed 7 bases, and the junction held 2 bases outside the gene matches. From germline, CDR1 is SNHLY and CDR2 FYNNEI. As DNA, the CDR3 is TGTGCCAGCAGTGAAGAAACAGGGGGGACCCAGTACTTC. Translating gives CASSEETGGTQYF.

This clonotype was seen more than once but under ten times. V and J are TRBV7-2 and TRBJ2-1; D remains unclear. The CDR3 has 17 residues. Trimming shortened V by 0 bases and J by 4 bases, and 16 bases separated the two germline ends. The V gene's germline CDR1 is SGHTA and CDR2 FQGNSA. The CDR3 DNA reads as TGTGCCAGCAGCTTAGCCTGGAGTGGCTTTCCGTACAATGAGCAGTTCTTC. Amino acids: CASSLAWSGFPYNEQFF.

This clonotype has just one count. CDR3 loop: CSARGSGRRFDNEQYF. The CDR3 bases are TGCAGTGCTAGAGGGTCAGGTCGACGGTTTGACAATGAGCAGTACTTC. The chain is built from TRBV20-1 and TRBJ2-5; D ambiguous. Trimming left V 1 base short and J 11 bases short, with 26 bases between. The germline V gene encodes CDR1 DFQATT and CDR2 SNEGSKA (reference sequence). The CDR3 contains 16 residues.

In this sample, this clonotype turned up many times. The chain joins TRBV20-1 to TRBJ2-7; TRBD2 aligns across 13 bases. V dropped 6 bases and J dropped 5; count of bases not matched to a gene: 4. Germline V CDR1 and CDR2: DFQATT, SNEGSKA (reference sequence). CDR3 size: 13 residues. As DNA, the CDR3 is TGCAGTGCCCCCGGACTAGCGGGAGACGAGCAGTACTTC. Translated, it gives CSAPGLAGDEQYF.

V is TRBV21-1 and J is TRBJ2-4. TRBV21-1 is given as a pseudogene. This CDR3 is built from 14 residues. CDR3: CASSREQAKNIQYF. CDR3 in DNA: TGTGCCAGCAGCAGGGAACAGGCCAAAAACATTCAGTACTTC.

The chain has TRBV9 and TRBJ2-3; D remains unclear. V was clipped by 0 bases and J by 2 bases, with 10 bases between them. The CDR3 extends over 15 amino acids. Per germline, CDR1 SGDLS and CDR2 YYNGEE. The CDR3 bases are TGTGCCAGCAGCGTAGTCCCCGGCTTCACAGATACGCAGTATTTT. As protein: CASSVVPGFTDTQYF.

Note on this clonotype: At one end, the junction sequence differs from germline, possibly due to a read error. The chain is built from TRBV27 and TRBJ1-6; no firm D call. There are 14 residues in the CDR3. In germline, CDR1 is MNHEY, CDR2 SMNVEV (reference sequence). CDR3 residues: CTSRNQVYNSPLHF. The DNA for the CDR3 is TGTACCAGCAGGAATCAGGTCTATAATTCACCCCTCCACTTT.

This clonotype was counted many times. The genes are TRBV10-3 and TRBJ2-7; D gene ambiguous. The CDR3 length is 12 residues. With 3 bases removed from V and 3 bases from J, the gap between germline ends came to 6 bases. Germline loops: CDR1 ENHRY, CDR2 SYGVKD. CDR3 in amino acids: CAISDALYEQYF. CDR3 sequence (DNA): TGTGCCATCAGTGACGCCCTCTACGAGCAGTACTTC.

The genes are TRBV20-1 and TRBJ2-5; 8 bases fit TRBD2. Germline assignment: CDR1 DFQATT and CDR2 SNEGSKA (reference sequence). V lost 1 base, J lost 11 bases, and 21 bases stayed unmatched. The CDR3 is 17 amino acids. CDR3 residues: CSARAPFGLASYNEQYF. The CDR3 DNA sequence: TGCAGTGCTAGAGCTCCTTTCGGACTAGCCTCCTACAATGAGCAGTACTTC.

The rearrangement links TRBV7-2 to TRBJ2-7, with D possibly matching TRBD2 (6 bases). Germline values: CDR1 SGHTA, CDR2 FQGNSA. The V end lost 5 bases, the J end lost 2 bases, and 22 bases lay between the germline ends. The CDR3 runs to 17 residues. CDR3 bases: TGTGCCAGCAGCCTAATGGCGGTAGGAGGGAGCGCCTACGAGCAGTACTTC. Encoded protein: CASSLMAVGGSAYEQYF.

The count of this clonotype is one. The chain carries TRBV3-1 and TRBJ2-4; TRBD2 might be the D (5 bases). The J call could be wrong; TRBJ2-5 is a better fit for the DNA end. The CDR3 is made up of 14 amino acids. Germline assignment: CDR1 LGHDT and CDR2 YNNKEL (reference sequence). Here the CDR3 reads CASSQRGIVETQYF. In DNA form, the CDR3 reads TGTGCCAGCAGCCAACGGGGAATCGTTGAGACCCAGTACTTC.

This clonotype was seen a few times. V and J are TRBV7-2 and TRBJ2-7; no clear D. V was pared by 5 bases and J by 2 bases, with 16 bases between. This CDR3 spans 15 amino acids. Germline assignment: CDR1 SGHTA and CDR2 FQGNSA. CDR3 nucleotide sequence: TGTGCCAGCAGCCCCTTATCCAGTGGTCCCTACGAGCAGTACTTC. It codes for CASSPLSSGPYEQYF.

This sequence joins TRBV4-1 and TRBJ2-3, with 8 bases matching TRBD2. With V trimmed by 1 base and J by 1 base, 10 bases remained unmatched. This CDR3 comprises 18 residues. Germline lookup yields CDR1 MGHRA and CDR2 YSYEKL. The CDR3 bases are TGCGCCAGCAGCCAAGGGAGCGGGAGCCATGGGGGCACAGATACGCAGTATTTT. The encoded protein is CASSQGSGSHGGTDTQYF.